This record concerns one T cell receptor (beta chain) sequence. This record comes from a study of T cells in Graves' hyperthyroidism and ophthalmopathy. Study as a whole: Peripheral blood was acquired at first diagnosis, ahead of any therapy whatsoever.

The CDR3 has 15 amino acids. Germline CDR1 MNHEY, CDR2 SMNVEV (reference sequence). V shed 3 bases, J shed 0 bases, and the junction held 3 bases outside the gene matches. It was RNA transcripts that yielded the amplified TCR beta CDR3 regions. TCR CDR3 underwent first-round RT-PCR with the HTBI primer set. One entry per CDR3 protein results from TCRdb running MiXCR on the multiplex PCR reads. This sample yields hundreds of thousands of distinct CDR3 sequences, of which over 11% are seen a single time; less than 6% belongs to the top ten. The sequence came from a woman aged 25 to 39 with Graves' hyperthyroidism that later progressed to Graves' ophthalmopathy. The chain uses TRBV27 and TRBJ2-5; TRBD1 aligns across 8 bases. The sequenced sample was blood. The CDR3 is CASSFGQGHQETQYF. The CDR3 DNA follows: TGTGCCAGCAGTTTCGGACAGGGCCACCAAGAGACCCAGTACTTC.